The T cell receptor beta chain described here comes from a study of technical replicates of blood from a few donors. This CDR3 comprises 15 residues. Trimming took 3 bases from V and 4 from J; bases not matched to a gene: 8. Per the germline V gene, CDR1 is SGDLS and CDR2 is YYNGEE. Clones were sequenced by immunoSEQ multiplex PCR, and TCRdb holds only the in-frame ones, with some missing. The table shows about 90,000 clones, with 85% to 95% occurring only once. The table lists this clone with a count of one. The sample was T cells isolated from PBMCs. The gene calls are TRBV9 and TRBJ2-5, with 8 bases matching TRBD1. This TCR derives from a human donor in good health. CDR3 in amino acids: CASSGAGGSGETQYF. The CDR3 region has the DNA TGTGCCAGCAGCGGGGCAGGGGGCTCGGGAGAGACCCAGTACTTC.